This T cell receptor (beta chain) was identified in a study of T cell changes during pregnancy in multiple sclerosis. Clones were sequenced by immunoSEQ multiplex PCR, and TCRdb holds only the in-frame ones, with some missing. This sample carries 70,000 to 80,000 clones, 80% to 95% of them seen once, and the ten largest clones take around 0.41%. After removal of 5 bases from V and 4 bases from J, the junction contained 4 bases not matched to a gene. The CDR3 is 14 residues long. Germline V CDR1 and CDR2: SGHNT, YENEEA. The receptor comes from a female donor with multiple sclerosis, enrolled in a pregnancy study. The sequences come from CD4+ T cells from peripheral blood mononuclear cells, collected before pregnancy. J is TRBJ2-1 and V is TRBV11-3; 8 bases align to TRBD2. The CDR3 is CASSRLASYNEQFF. The CDR3 DNA sequence: TGTGCCAGCAGCCGACTAGCGTCTTACAATGAGCAGTTCTTC. Supplemented by reference TRBV11-3 and TRBJ2-1, the full variable domain reads EAGVVQSPRYKIIEKKQPVAFWCNPISGHNTLYWYLQNLGQGPELLIRYENEEAVDDSQLPKDRFSAERLKGVDSTLKIQPAELGDSAVYLCASSRLASYNEQFFGPGTRLTVL.